The rows below give T cell receptor beta chains drawn from one sample of a study of T cells in Graves' hyperthyroidism and ophthalmopathy. TCRdb reprocessed the multiplex PCR reads with MiXCR, giving one entry per CDR3 protein. The table lists some 690,000 distinct CDR3 sequences, 17% of them singletons, with 15% to 17% in the top ten. The specimen sequenced was blood. The receptors come from a man aged 45-60 years with Graves' hyperthyroidism. Both conserved end residues are part of each CDR3. Each record gives: V gene, J gene, clone size, CDR3 length, D gene, CDR3 DNA, CDR3 protein. D genes are given only for firm matches. Rows may omit the clone size; those that give it use once, few, many or a size class.

v_gene: TRBV20-1
j_gene: TRBJ1-6
abundance: few
len: 15
d_gene: .
CDR3nt: TGCAGTGCTAGAGTGGACGAGGGCTTGTCTTCACCCCTCCACTTT
CDR3aa: CSARVDEGLSSPLHF

v_gene: TRBV6-2/TRBV6-3
j_gene: TRBJ2-7
abundance: many
len: 16
d_gene: TRBD2
CDR3nt: TGTGCCAGCAGTTACGGACTAGCGGGAGCGGTGAGGGAGCAGTACTTC
CDR3aa: CASSYGLAGAVREQYF

v_gene: TRBV20-1
j_gene: TRBJ2-7
abundance: .
len: 14
d_gene: TRBD1
CDR3nt: TGCAGTGCTACGCTTAGGGGGCCGATGTACGAGCAGTACTTC
CDR3aa: CSATLRGPMYEQYF

v_gene: TRBV2
j_gene: TRBJ2-2
abundance: many
len: 16
d_gene: TRBD2
CDR3nt: TGTGCCAGCAGTGAAGGGTATAGCGGGAGGGCCGGGGAGCTGTTTTTT
CDR3aa: CASSEGYSGRAGELFF

v_gene: TRBV3-1
j_gene: TRBJ1-6
abundance: many
len: 13
d_gene: .
CDR3nt: TGTGCCAGCAGTCAAAACAGGGCTTCACCCCTCCACTTT
CDR3aa: CASSQNRASPLHF

v_gene: TRBV10-3
j_gene: TRBJ2-5
abundance: few
len: 13
d_gene: .
CDR3nt: TGTGCCATCAGTGAGATCCAAAAAGAGACCCAGTACTTC
CDR3aa: CAISEIQKETQYF

v_gene: TRBV20-1
j_gene: TRBJ2-1
abundance: many
len: 17
d_gene: TRBD2
CDR3nt: TGCAGTGCTAGCATCTTACCGGGACTAGCGGGTCAGAATGAGCAGTTCTTC
CDR3aa: CSASILPGLAGQNEQFF

v_gene: TRBV4-1
j_gene: TRBJ2-5
abundance: .
len: 14
d_gene: TRBD1
CDR3nt: TGCGCCAGCAGCCAATCAGGGGGCTGGAAGACCCAGTACTTC
CDR3aa: CASSQSGGWKTQYF

v_gene: TRBV18
j_gene: TRBJ1-2
abundance: .
len: 14
d_gene: .
CDR3nt: TGTGCCAGCTCACCCCTCCGGGAAACCTATGGCTACACCTTC
CDR3aa: CASSPLRETYGYTF

v_gene: TRBV7-6
j_gene: TRBJ2-1
abundance: .
len: 17
d_gene: TRBD2
CDR3nt: TGTGCCAGCAGCCTCGGGACTAGCGGGTGGTCCTACAATGAGCAGTTCTTC
CDR3aa: CASSLGTSGWSYNEQFF

v_gene: TRBV30
j_gene: TRBJ2-4
abundance: many
len: 16
d_gene: .
CDR3nt: TGTGCCTGGAGTGTTAGCGGCCTTGTGTCCAAAAACATTCAGTACTTC
CDR3aa: CAWSVSGLVSKNIQYF

v_gene: TRBV7-8
j_gene: TRBJ2-2
abundance: .
len: 13
d_gene: .
CDR3nt: TGTGCCAGCAGCCACAGGACGGACGGGGAGCTGTTTTTT
CDR3aa: CASSHRTDGELFF

v_gene: TRBV7-8
j_gene: TRBJ2-1
abundance: many
len: 17
d_gene: .
CDR3nt: TGTGCCAGCAGCTTAATATTGTGGGCCAGCTCCTACAATGAGCAGTTCTTC
CDR3aa: CASSLILWASSYNEQFF

v_gene: TRBV2
j_gene: TRBJ2-4
abundance: .
len: 17
d_gene: TRBD2
CDR3nt: TGTGCCAGCAGTGTATCCACAGGGACTAGCGACAAAAACATTCAGTACTTC
CDR3aa: CASSVSTGTSDKNIQYF

v_gene: TRBV7-9
j_gene: TRBJ1-1
abundance: .
len: 17
d_gene: .
CDR3nt: TGTGCCAGCAGCTTAGATTTAGTTGTTAGCCCGAACACTGAAGCTTTCTTT
CDR3aa: CASSLDLVVSPNTEAFF

v_gene: TRBV10-3
j_gene: TRBJ2-2
abundance: .
len: 13
d_gene: .
CDR3nt: TGTGCCATCAGTACCGGGGGCACCGGGGAGCTGTTTTTT
CDR3aa: CAISTGGTGELFF

v_gene: TRBV7-3
j_gene: TRBJ2-3
abundance: many
len: 18
d_gene: TRBD2
CDR3nt: TGTGCCAGCAGCTTAATGGGGACTAGCGGGAGTCGGGCAGATACGCAGTATTTT
CDR3aa: CASSLMGTSGSRADTQYF

v_gene: TRBV28
j_gene: TRBJ2-5
abundance: many
len: 14
d_gene: TRBD2
CDR3nt: TGTGCCAGCAGAATCCAACTAGCGAGTGAGACCCAGTACTTC
CDR3aa: CASRIQLASETQYF

v_gene: TRBV29-1
j_gene: TRBJ2-3
abundance: many
len: 16
d_gene: TRBD2
CDR3nt: TGCAGCGTTGAAGAGAATCTAGCGGGAGACCCAGATACGCAGTATTTT
CDR3aa: CSVEENLAGDPDTQYF

v_gene: TRBV9
j_gene: TRBJ2-1
abundance: many
len: 17
d_gene: TRBD2
CDR3nt: TGTGCCAGCAGGGCACTAGCGGGAGGGGCGGGGTACAATGAGCAGTTCTTC
CDR3aa: CASRALAGGAGYNEQFF

v_gene: TRBV12-3/TRBV12-4
j_gene: TRBJ2-7
abundance: many
len: 14
d_gene: TRBD1
CDR3nt: TGTGCCAGCAGTCCCGGACAGGAAAATTACGAGCAGTACTTC
CDR3aa: CASSPGQENYEQYF

v_gene: TRBV7-9
j_gene: TRBJ2-3
abundance: .
len: 18
d_gene: TRBD1
CDR3nt: TGTGCCAGCAGCGCCCGGGACAGGGGGCTTCTTGTCACAGATACGCAGTATTTT
CDR3aa: CASSARDRGLLVTDTQYF

v_gene: TRBV20-1
j_gene: TRBJ2-2
abundance: many
len: 14
d_gene: .
CDR3nt: TGCAGTGCTAGAGTTGGGGGAAACACCGGGGAGCTGTTTTTT
CDR3aa: CSARVGGNTGELFF

v_gene: TRBV20-1
j_gene: TRBJ2-2
abundance: few
len: 15
d_gene: TRBD2
CDR3nt: TGCAGTGCTAGAACGGGCGGGAGGGCTTCGGGGGAGCTGTTTTTT
CDR3aa: CSARTGGRASGELFF

v_gene: TRBV29-1
j_gene: TRBJ1-2
abundance: .
len: 13
d_gene: .
CDR3nt: TGCAGCGTTGTTAGGGGGACCGACTATGGCTACACCTTC
CDR3aa: CSVVRGTDYGYTF

v_gene: TRBV6-5
j_gene: TRBJ2-7
abundance: .
len: 16
d_gene: TRBD1
CDR3nt: TGTGCCAGCAGTTACTCGTTGACAGGGGGGTTGGACGAGCAGTACTTC
CDR3aa: CASSYSLTGGLDEQYF

v_gene: TRBV10-1
j_gene: TRBJ1-2
abundance: few
len: 13
d_gene: TRBD1
CDR3nt: TGCGCCAGCAGTACAGGGGCGAGCTATGGCTACACCTTC
CDR3aa: CASSTGASYGYTF

v_gene: TRBV6-1
j_gene: TRBJ1-5
abundance: .
len: 15
d_gene: TRBD1
CDR3nt: TGTGCCAGCAGTGAGAGGGACAGGGCTCCTCAGCCCCAGCATTTT
CDR3aa: CASSERDRAPQPQHF

v_gene: TRBV19
j_gene: TRBJ1-1
abundance: few
len: 14
d_gene: TRBD1
CDR3nt: TGTGCCAGTAGTTTTCGGGACAGGGTTACTGAAGCTTTCTTT
CDR3aa: CASSFRDRVTEAFF

v_gene: TRBV27
j_gene: TRBJ1-5
abundance: few
len: 13
d_gene: .
CDR3nt: TGTGCCAGCAGTCCCCTCGACGAAAAGCCCCAGCATTTT
CDR3aa: CASSPLDEKPQHF

v_gene: TRBV3-1
j_gene: TRBJ2-1
abundance: many
len: 15
d_gene: .
CDR3nt: TGTGCCAGCAGCCATGTGGGAGGACCCTACAATGAGCAGTTCTTC
CDR3aa: CASSHVGGPYNEQFF

v_gene: TRBV20-1
j_gene: TRBJ2-7
abundance: .
len: 13
d_gene: TRBD1
CDR3nt: TGCAGTGCAAGGTCGGGACAGGGGCTCGAGCAGTACTTC
CDR3aa: CSARSGQGLEQYF

v_gene: TRBV9
j_gene: TRBJ1-2
abundance: many
len: 12
d_gene: .
CDR3nt: TGTGCCAGCAGCTCAGGGGCAGGTGGCTACACCTTC
CDR3aa: CASSSGAGGYTF

v_gene: TRBV20-1
j_gene: TRBJ1-2
abundance: many
len: 14
d_gene: .
CDR3nt: TGCAGTGCTAGAGATACAATGGGGGATTATGGCTACACCTTC
CDR3aa: CSARDTMGDYGYTF

v_gene: TRBV27
j_gene: TRBJ1-2
abundance: few
len: 13
d_gene: .
CDR3nt: TGTGCCAGCAGTTTATCGCGGGCGCGCGGCTACGCCTTC
CDR3aa: CASSLSRARGYAF

v_gene: TRBV30
j_gene: TRBJ2-1
abundance: .
len: 15
d_gene: TRBD2
CDR3nt: TGTGCCTGGAGTTTAGCGGGAGGAACCTACAATGAGCAGTTCTTC
CDR3aa: CAWSLAGGTYNEQFF

v_gene: TRBV28
j_gene: TRBJ1-2
abundance: .
len: 12
d_gene: TRBD1
CDR3nt: TGTGTCAGCAGTCGGGGACAGGGTGGTGTCACCTTC
CDR3aa: CVSSRGQGGVTF

v_gene: TRBV20-1
j_gene: TRBJ2-1
abundance: .
len: 16
d_gene: TRBD2
CDR3nt: TGCAGTGCTGCTTACTCGACTAGCGGGAGGGGAAATGAGCAGTTCTTC
CDR3aa: CSAAYSTSGRGNEQFF

v_gene: TRBV19
j_gene: TRBJ2-1
abundance: once
len: 16
d_gene: .
CDR3nt: TGTGCCAGTAGTCTGACTGGGGATAACTCCTACAATGAGCAGTTCTTC
CDR3aa: CASSLTGDNSYNEQFF

v_gene: TRBV20-1
j_gene: TRBJ2-1
abundance: many
len: 16
d_gene: TRBD2
CDR3nt: TGCAGTGCTAGAGATCTACTAGCGGGAGACCACAATGAGCAGTTCTTC
CDR3aa: CSARDLLAGDHNEQFF

v_gene: TRBV20-1
j_gene: TRBJ1-6
abundance: .
len: 15
d_gene: .
CDR3nt: TGCAGTGCGTTTCGTCGGAGCTCCTATAATTTACCCCTCCACTTT
CDR3aa: CSAFRRSSYNLPLHF

v_gene: TRBV9
j_gene: TRBJ2-7
abundance: many
len: 16
d_gene: .
CDR3nt: TGTGCCAGCAGCGTAGGGGCAGGGGACGCATCCTACGAGCAGTACTTC
CDR3aa: CASSVGAGDASYEQYF

v_gene: TRBV28
j_gene: TRBJ2-7
abundance: many
len: 17
d_gene: TRBD1
CDR3nt: TGTGCCAGCAGTTTCCTGAGAGTGAGGGACAGCTCCTACGAGCAGTACTTC
CDR3aa: CASSFLRVRDSSYEQYF